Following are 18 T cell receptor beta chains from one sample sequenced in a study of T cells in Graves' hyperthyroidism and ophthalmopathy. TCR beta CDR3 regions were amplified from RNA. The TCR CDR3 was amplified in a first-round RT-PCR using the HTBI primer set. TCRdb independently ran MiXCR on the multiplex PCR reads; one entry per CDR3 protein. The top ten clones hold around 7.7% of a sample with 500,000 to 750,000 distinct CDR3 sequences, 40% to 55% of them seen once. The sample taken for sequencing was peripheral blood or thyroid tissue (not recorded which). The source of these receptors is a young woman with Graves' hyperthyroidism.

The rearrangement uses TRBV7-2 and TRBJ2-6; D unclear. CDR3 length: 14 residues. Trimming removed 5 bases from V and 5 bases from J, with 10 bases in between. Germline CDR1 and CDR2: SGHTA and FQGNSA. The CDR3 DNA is TGTGCCAGCAGCCAAAAGGGTAGGGCCAACGTCCTGACTTTC. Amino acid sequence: CASSQKGRANVLTF.

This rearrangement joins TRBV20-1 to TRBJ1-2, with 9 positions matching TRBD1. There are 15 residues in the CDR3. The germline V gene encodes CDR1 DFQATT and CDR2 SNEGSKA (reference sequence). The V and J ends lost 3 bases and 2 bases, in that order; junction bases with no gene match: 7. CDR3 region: CSARGETGGNYGYTF. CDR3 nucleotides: TGCAGTGCTAGGGGCGAGACAGGGGGAAACTATGGCTACACCTTC.

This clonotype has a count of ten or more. In DNA, the CDR3 is TGTGCCAGCAGTTCCCTCTACGACAGTTACGAGCAGTACTTC. It translates to CASSSLYDSYEQYF. The chain couples TRBV6-5 to TRBJ2-7; D perhaps matches TRBD1 (5 bases). This CDR3 comprises 14 residues. From germline, CDR1 is MNHEY and CDR2 SVGAGI. V dropped 4 bases and J dropped 4 bases, with 14 bases sitting between them.

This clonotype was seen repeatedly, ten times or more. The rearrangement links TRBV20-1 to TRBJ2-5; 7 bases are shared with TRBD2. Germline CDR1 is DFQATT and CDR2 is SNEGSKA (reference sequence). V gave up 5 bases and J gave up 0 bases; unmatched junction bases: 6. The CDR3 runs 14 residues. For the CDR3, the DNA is TGCAGTGCTCCCTTAGGGACTAACCAAGAGACCCAGTACTTC. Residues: CSAPLGTNQETQYF.

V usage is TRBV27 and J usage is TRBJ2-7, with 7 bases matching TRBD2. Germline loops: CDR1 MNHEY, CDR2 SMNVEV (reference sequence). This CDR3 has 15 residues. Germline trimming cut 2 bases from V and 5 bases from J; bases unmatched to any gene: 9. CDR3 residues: CASSLASGGGNEQYF. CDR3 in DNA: TGTGCCAGCAGTTTAGCCTCGGGAGGCGGGAACGAGCAGTACTTC.

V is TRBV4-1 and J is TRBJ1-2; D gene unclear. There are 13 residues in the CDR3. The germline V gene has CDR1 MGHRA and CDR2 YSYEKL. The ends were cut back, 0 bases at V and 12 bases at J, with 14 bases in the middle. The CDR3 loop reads CASSQDLGRRNTF. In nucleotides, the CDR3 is TGCGCCAGCAGCCAAGATCTTGGGAGGAGAAACACCTTC.

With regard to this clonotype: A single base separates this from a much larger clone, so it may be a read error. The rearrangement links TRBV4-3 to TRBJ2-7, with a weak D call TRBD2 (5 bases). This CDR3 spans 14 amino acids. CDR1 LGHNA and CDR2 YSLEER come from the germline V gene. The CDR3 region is CACSQDRGGHEQYF. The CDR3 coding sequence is TGCGCCTGCAGCCAAGACCGAGGAGGCCACGAGCAGTACTTC.

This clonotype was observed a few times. The CDR3 here is CASSLRGLEQYF. In nucleotides, the CDR3 is TGTGCCAGCAGCTTACGGGGGCTCGAGCAGTACTTC. The chain couples TRBV7-6 to TRBJ2-7; D tentatively fits TRBD1 or TRBD2 (6 bases each). The CDR3 consists of 12 residues. Germline CDR1 is SGHVS and CDR2 is FNYEAQ. V was clipped by 2 bases and J by 6 bases, with 8 bases between them.

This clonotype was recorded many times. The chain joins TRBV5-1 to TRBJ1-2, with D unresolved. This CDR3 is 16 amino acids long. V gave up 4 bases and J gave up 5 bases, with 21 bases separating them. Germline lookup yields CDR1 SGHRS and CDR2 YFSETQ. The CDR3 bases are TGCGCCAGCAGCAACCCGGCAACAGCTAAACTATATGGCTACACCTTC. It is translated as CASSNPATAKLYGYTF.

CDR3 protein: CASRPWADTEAFF. The CDR3 DNA follows: TGTGCCAGCAGGCCCTGGGCGGACACTGAAGCTTTCTTT. This chain uses TRBV9 with TRBJ1-1; no reliable D call. CDR1 and CDR2 (germline): SGDLS, YYNGEE. The V end lost 5 bases, the J end lost 3 bases, and 11 bases lay between the germline ends. The CDR3 runs to 13 residues.

The CDR3 is CASSVQQGRETQYF. The DNA of the CDR3 is TGTGCCAGCAGTGTCCAACAGGGGCGAGAGACCCAGTACTTC. The chain recombines TRBV12-3 or TRBV12-4 with TRBJ2-5, with 7 positions matching TRBD1. This CDR3 comprises 14 residues. J gave up 4 bases and V 5 bases, and 7 bases lay outside the gene matches.

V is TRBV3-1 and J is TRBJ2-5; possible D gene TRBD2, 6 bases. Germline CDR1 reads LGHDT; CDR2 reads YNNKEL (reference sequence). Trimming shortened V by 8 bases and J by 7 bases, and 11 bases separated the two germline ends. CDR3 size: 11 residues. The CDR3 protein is CASRGAGTQYF. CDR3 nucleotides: TGTGCCAGCCGCGGGGCCGGGACCCAGTACTTC.

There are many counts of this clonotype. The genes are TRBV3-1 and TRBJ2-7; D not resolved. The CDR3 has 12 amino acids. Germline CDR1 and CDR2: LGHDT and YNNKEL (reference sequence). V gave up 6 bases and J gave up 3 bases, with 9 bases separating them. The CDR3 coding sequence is TGTGCCAGCAGTAGGCTTGGCTACGAGCAGTACTTC. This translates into CASSRLGYEQYF.

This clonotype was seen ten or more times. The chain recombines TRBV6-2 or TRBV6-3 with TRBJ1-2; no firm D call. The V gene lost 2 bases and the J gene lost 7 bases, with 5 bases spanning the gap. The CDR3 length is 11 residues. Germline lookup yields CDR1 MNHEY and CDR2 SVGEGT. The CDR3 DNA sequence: TGTGCCAGCAGTTACCAGAGTGGCTACACCTTC. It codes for CASSYQSGYTF.

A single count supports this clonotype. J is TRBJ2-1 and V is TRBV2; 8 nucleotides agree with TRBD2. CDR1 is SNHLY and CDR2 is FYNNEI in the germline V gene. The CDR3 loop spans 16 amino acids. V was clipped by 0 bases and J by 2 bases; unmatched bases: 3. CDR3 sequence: CASSEAPGGTYNEQFF. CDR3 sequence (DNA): TGTGCCAGCAGTGAAGCGCCGGGAGGGACCTACAATGAGCAGTTCTTC.

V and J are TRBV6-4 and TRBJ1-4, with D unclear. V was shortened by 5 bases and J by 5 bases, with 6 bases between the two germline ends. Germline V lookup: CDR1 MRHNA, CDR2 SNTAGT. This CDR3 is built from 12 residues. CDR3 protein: CASSTSNEKLFF. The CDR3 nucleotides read TGTGCCAGCAGTACATCGAATGAAAAACTGTTTTTT.

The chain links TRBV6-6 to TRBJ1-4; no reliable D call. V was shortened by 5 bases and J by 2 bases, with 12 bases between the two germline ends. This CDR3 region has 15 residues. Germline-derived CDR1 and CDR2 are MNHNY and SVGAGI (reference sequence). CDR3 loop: CASSPPGSTNEKLFF. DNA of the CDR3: TGTGCCAGCAGTCCCCCGGGGAGCACTAATGAAAAACTGTTTTTT.

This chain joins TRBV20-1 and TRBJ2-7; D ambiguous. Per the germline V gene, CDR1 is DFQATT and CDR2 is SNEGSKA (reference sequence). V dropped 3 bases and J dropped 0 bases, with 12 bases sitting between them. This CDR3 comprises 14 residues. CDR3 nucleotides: TGCAGTGCTAGTAGCCCTCAAAGCTCCTACGAGCAGTACTTC. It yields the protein CSASSPQSSYEQYF.